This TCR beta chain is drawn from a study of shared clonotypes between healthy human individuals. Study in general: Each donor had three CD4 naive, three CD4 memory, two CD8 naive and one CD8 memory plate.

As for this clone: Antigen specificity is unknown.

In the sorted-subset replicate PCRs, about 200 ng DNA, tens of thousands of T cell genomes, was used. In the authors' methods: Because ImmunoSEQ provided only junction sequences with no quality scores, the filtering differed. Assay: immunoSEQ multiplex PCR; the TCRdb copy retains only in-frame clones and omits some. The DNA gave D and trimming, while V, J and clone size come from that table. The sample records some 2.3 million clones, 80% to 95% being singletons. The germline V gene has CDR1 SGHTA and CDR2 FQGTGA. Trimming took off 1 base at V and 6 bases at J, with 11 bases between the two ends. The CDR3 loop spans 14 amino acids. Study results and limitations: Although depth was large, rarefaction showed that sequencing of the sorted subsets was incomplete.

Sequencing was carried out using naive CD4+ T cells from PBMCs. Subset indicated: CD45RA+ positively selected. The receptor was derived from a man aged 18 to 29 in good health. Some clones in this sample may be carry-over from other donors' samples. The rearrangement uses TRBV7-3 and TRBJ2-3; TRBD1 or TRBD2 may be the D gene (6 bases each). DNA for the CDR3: TGTGCCAGCAGCTTAATATCGGGGGCGGATACGCAGTATTTT. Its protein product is CASSLISGADTQYF.